What follows is one T cell receptor beta chain and its context. The antigen remains undetermined. A multiplex PCR was run with 60 Vbeta primers and 13 Jbeta primers. TCRdb's table, derived via immunoSEQ multiplex PCR, lists solely in-frame clones and lacks some. The profile covers about 160,000 clones, with 80% to 85% appearing a single time and under 1.1% taken by the ten largest. This record belongs to a study of cytomegalovirus exposure and HLA in healthy donors. Study findings and constraints: In a later analysis, TCR beta V- and J-gene trimming showed a link to a missense DCLRE1C variant.

The germline CDR1 and CDR2 sequences are MNHEY and SVGAGI. The V gene lost 3 bases and the J gene lost 2 bases, with 8 bases spanning the gap. The CDR3 is 15 amino acids. The source material was PBMCs. This receptor was taken from a man under 40 in good health and CMV-seronegative. V and J are TRBV6-5 and TRBJ2-6, with D unclear. The CDR3 loop is CASSYLAAGANVLTF. CDR3 nucleotides: TGTGCCAGCAGTTATTTGGCCGCTGGGGCCAACGTCCTGACTTTC.